The 28 T cell receptor beta chains presented below share a single source sample, sequenced in a study of blood T cell repertoires in COVID-19. Data came from immunoSEQ multiplex PCR; TCRdb stores just in-frame clones and leaves some out. The sample consists of fewer than 250,000 clones, more than 75% of them appearing once. Input material: PBMCs or T cells enriched from blood (not recorded which). These TCRs come from a woman aged 45-65 years who had recovered from COVID-19.

The gene calls are TRBV7-8 and TRBJ1-4, with D unclear. The CDR3 runs to 13 residues. The germline V gene encodes CDR1 SGHVS and CDR2 FQNEAQ. With 2 bases removed from V and 4 bases from J, the gap between germline ends came to 5 bases. CDR3 bases: TGTGCCAGCAGCTTATCCTTTAATGAAAAACTGTTTTTT. It is translated as CASSLSFNEKLFF.

The chain recombines TRBV18 with TRBJ1-1; weak D call: TRBD1 (5 bases). CDR1 is KGHSH and CDR2 is LQKENI in the germline V gene. V was cut by 3 bases and J by 8 bases, with 16 bases left in between. The CDR3 is 14 amino acids. In DNA, the CDR3 is TGTGCCAGCTCACCCAGGGCCAGGGAAGGGGAAGCTTTCTTT. It specifies CASSPRAREGEAFF.

The rearrangement links TRBV27 to TRBJ2-3; D gene unclear. Germline CDR1 and CDR2: MNHEY and SMNVEV (reference sequence). Trimming left V 3 bases short and J 0 bases short, with 13 bases between. This CDR3 contains 16 residues. In DNA form, the CDR3 reads TGTGCCAGCAGTTTGCAGGTTGGATCTAGCACAGATACGCAGTATTTT. Protein: CASSLQVGSSTDTQYF.

The V call is TRBV2, the J call TRBJ2-7; D may be TRBD2 (5 bases). Germline loops: CDR1 SNHLY, CDR2 FYNNEI. Trimming stripped 4 bases from V and 4 bases from J, with 14 bases between. The CDR3 extends over 14 amino acids. This CDR3 is CASSVEGLGYEQYF. The CDR3 region has the DNA TGTGCCAGCAGTGTTGAGGGTTTAGGTTACGAGCAGTACTTC.

The rearrangement uses TRBV18 and TRBJ2-7, with 13 positions matching TRBD2. With V trimmed by 6 bases and J by 1 base, 6 bases remained unmatched. This CDR3 has 16 residues. Germline V gives CDR1 KGHSH, CDR2 LQKENI. DNA for the CDR3: TGTGCCAGCTCTTCAAGGACTAGCGGGAGTTCCTACGAGCAGTACTTC. Residues: CASSSRTSGSSYEQYF.

This clone has only one observation. The chain is built from TRBV25-1 and TRBJ1-2; the match to TRBD1 covers 7 bases. The CDR3 runs to 13 residues. V gave up 8 bases and J gave up 7 bases; unmatched junction bases: 10. CDR1 is MGHDK, CDR2 SYGVNS, per germline. CDR3 DNA sequence: TGTGCCAGCGGGGACAGCCTCGAGATTGGCTACACCTTC. As protein: CASGDSLEIGYTF.

The chain combines TRBV6-5 with TRBJ1-2, with D possibly TRBD1 on 6 matching bases. Trimming pared 6 bases from V and 2 bases from J, leaving 13 bases between. The CDR3 length is 14 residues. CDR1 and CDR2 from the germline V gene are MNHEY and SVGAGI. The DNA of the CDR3 is TGTGCCAGCAGCTGGACAGTTGAAAACTATGGCTACACCTTC. The encoded protein is CASSWTVENYGYTF.

The chain joins TRBV7-3 to TRBJ1-3, with D perhaps matching TRBD1 (5 bases). Germline CDR1 SGHTA, CDR2 FQGTGA. Trimming stripped 3 bases from V and 2 bases from J, with 5 bases between. There are 13 residues in the CDR3. The CDR3 nucleotides read TGTGCCAGCAGCTTGACAGCTGGAAACACCATATATTTT. Translation: CASSLTAGNTIYF. Full variable domain (missing parts from reference TRBV7-3 and TRBJ1-3): GAGVSQTPSNKVTEKGKYVELRCDPISGHTALYWYRQSLGQGPEFLIYFQGTGAADDSGLPNDRFFAVRPEGSVSTLKIQRTERGDSAVYLCASSLTAGNTIYFGEGSWLTVV.

This clone appeared a few times. V is TRBV4-1 and J is TRBJ2-6; possible D gene TRBD1, 6 bases. Germline loops: CDR1 MGHRA, CDR2 YSYEKL. V gave up 3 bases and J gave up 0 bases, with 12 bases separating them. CDR3 length: 17 residues. CDR3 region: CASSQVDRSSGANVLTF. CDR3 DNA sequence: TGCGCCAGCAGCCAGGTTGACAGGTCCTCTGGGGCCAACGTCCTGACTTTC.

The chain carries TRBV19 and TRBJ2-3; 10 nucleotides line up with TRBD2. The germline CDR1 and CDR2 sequences are LNHDA and SQIVND (reference sequence). The CDR3 runs to 14 residues. With V trimmed by 7 bases and J by 6 bases, 7 bases remained unmatched. CDR3 protein: CASKLAGDVDTQYF. For the CDR3, the DNA is TGTGCCAGTAAGCTAGCGGGAGATGTCGATACGCAGTATTTT.

The chain combines TRBV5-1 with TRBJ2-1; perhaps TRBD2 as D (6 bases). Trimming pared 2 bases from V and 2 bases from J, leaving 8 bases between. The germline gives CDR1 SGHRS, CDR2 YFSETQ. The CDR3 contains 14 residues. In DNA form, the CDR3 reads TGCGCCAGCAGCTTTGGGGGGACCTACAATGAGCAGTTCTTC. It translates to CASSFGGTYNEQFF.

The V and J genes are TRBV27 and TRBJ2-1, with 11 bases aligning to TRBD2. Germline CDR1 MNHEY, CDR2 SMNVEV (reference sequence). The CDR3 is made up of 16 amino acids. V trimming: 4 bases; J trimming: 3 bases; junction bases outside the gene matches: 5. The CDR3 DNA reads as TGTGCCAGCAGTTCCCTAGCGGGAGGAGACTACAATGAGCAGTTCTTC. It specifies CASSSLAGGDYNEQFF.

The rearrangement joins TRBV7-2 to TRBJ1-3; TRBD1 matches at 7 bases. Germline trimming cut 4 bases from V and 1 base from J; bases unmatched to any gene: 7. CDR1 is SGHTA and CDR2 is FQGNSA in the germline V gene. CDR3 length equals 16 residues. The CDR3 DNA is TGTGCCAGCAGCTCGCAATTGACAGGGTCTGGAAACACCATATATTTT. It translates to CASSSQLTGSGNTIYF. Combining the CDR3 with reference TRBV7-2 and TRBJ1-3 gives the whole variable domain GAGVSQSPSNKVTEKGKDVELRCDPISGHTALYWYRQSLGQGLEFLIYFQGNSAPDKSGLPSDRFSAERTGGSVSTLTIQRTQQEDSAVYLCASSSQLTGSGNTIYFGEGSWLTVV.

The rearrangement uses TRBV7-2 and TRBJ2-1; 7 bases line up with TRBD1. Germline loops: CDR1 SGHTA, CDR2 FQGNSA. The CDR3 is 16 amino acids. The J segment lost 2 bases and the V segment lost 2 bases, leaving 6 bases of the junction unmatched. CDR3 region: CASSLSGTEAYNEQFF. The CDR3 DNA is TGTGCCAGCAGCTTATCAGGGACAGAGGCCTACAATGAGCAGTTCTTC.

The J gene is TRBJ2-7, the V gene TRBV5-1; the match to TRBD2 covers 11 bases. V was clipped by 0 bases and J by 2 bases; unmatched bases: 1. The CDR3 sequence is 15 residues long. Germline lookup yields CDR1 SGHRS and CDR2 YFSETQ. The chain's CDR3 is CASSLGLAGTYEQYF. The CDR3, as DNA: TGCGCCAGCAGCTTGGGACTAGCGGGGACCTACGAGCAGTACTTC.

The V gene is TRBV7-9, the J gene TRBJ2-3; 7 bases match TRBD2. Germline trimming cut 6 bases from V and 0 bases from J; bases unmatched to any gene: 0. CDR1 is SEHNR and CDR2 is FQNEAQ in the germline V gene (reference sequence). The CDR3 has 13 amino acids. For the CDR3, the DNA is TGTGCCAGCAGGGGGGGGAGCACAGATACGCAGTATTTT. This encodes CASRGGSTDTQYF.

The J gene is TRBJ2-3, the V gene TRBV4-3, with 7 bases aligning to TRBD2. This CDR3 contains 16 residues. The V gene's germline CDR1 is LGHNA and CDR2 YSLEER. Losses at the gene ends were 3 bases for V and 6 bases for J; bases not matched to a gene: 12. CDR3 sequence (DNA): TGCGCCAGCAGCCACCCGACTAGCTCAGCAGTGGATACGCAGTATTTT. Protein product: CASSHPTSSAVDTQYF.

The chain uses TRBV6-5 and TRBJ1-2; D uncertain. This CDR3 spans 12 amino acids. V lost 6 bases and J lost 4, with 9 bases in between. The germline V gene encodes CDR1 MNHEY and CDR2 SVGAGI. The CDR3 loop reads CASRQISYGYTF. In DNA, the CDR3 is TGTGCCAGCAGACAGATTTCCTATGGCTACACCTTC.

This clone was detected only once. The chain has TRBV28 and TRBJ2-1; 9 positions agree with TRBD2. Losses at the gene ends were 5 bases for V and 6 bases for J; bases not matched to a gene: 11. CDR3 length equals 16 residues. Looked up from germline, CDR1 is MDHEN and CDR2 is SYDVKM. As DNA, the CDR3 is TGTGCCAGCAGTCCCCTTCCTCTAGCGGGACCCAATGAGCAGTTCTTC. Translating gives CASSPLPLAGPNEQFF. Full variable domain (missing parts from reference TRBV28 and TRBJ2-1): DVKVTQSSRYLVKRTGEKVFLECVQDMDHENMFWYRQDPGLGLRLIYFSYDVKMKEKGDIPEGYSVSREKKERFSLILESASTNQTSMYLCASSPLPLAGPNEQFFGPGTRLTVL.

The genes are TRBV4-3 and TRBJ1-1, with D maybe TRBD1 (5 bases). Trimming took off 4 bases at V and 2 bases at J, with 17 bases between the two ends. CDR3 length equals 16 residues. CDR1 and CDR2 from the germline V gene are LGHNA and YSLEER. CDR3 bases: TGCGCCAGCAGCCGGAGGGGAGGTTTAGGAAACACTGAAGCTTTCTTT. Translating gives CASSRRGGLGNTEAFF.

The chain recombines TRBV19 with TRBJ2-5; a weak D match, TRBD2 (6 bases). Germline V gene sequence: CDR1 LNHDA, CDR2 SQIVND (reference sequence). The CDR3 is made up of 16 amino acids. V lost 6 bases to trimming and J lost 5 bases, with 22 bases between them. CDR3 coding DNA: TGTGCCAGTAGGAGCCTGGGGGGACCCTCGGTTGAGACCCAGTACTTC. Translating gives CASRSLGGPSVETQYF.

V usage is TRBV7-3 and J usage is TRBJ2-1; TRBD1 matches at 8 bases. This CDR3 region has 16 residues. Germline CDR1 reads SGHTA; CDR2 reads FQGTGA. J lost 1 base, V lost 3 bases, and 5 bases had no gene match. The CDR3 loop is CASSFTGGKSYNEQFF. CDR3 sequence (DNA): TGTGCCAGCAGCTTTACAGGGGGTAAATCCTACAATGAGCAGTTCTTC.

This sequence joins TRBV7-3 and TRBJ2-6, with D possibly being TRBD1 (6 bases). Trimming pared 4 bases from V and 4 bases from J, leaving 8 bases between. Germline V gene data show CDR1 as SGHTA and CDR2 as FQGTGA. The CDR3 runs 14 residues. The CDR3 nucleotides read TGTGCCAGCAGCTCAGGGGTGGGGGCCAACGTCCTGACTTTC. Encoded protein: CASSSGVGANVLTF. The full variable domain, rest sourced from reference TRBV7-3 and TRBJ2-6, is GAGVSQTPSNKVTEKGKYVELRCDPISGHTALYWYRQSLGQGPEFLIYFQGTGAADDSGLPNDRFFAVRPEGSVSTLKIQRTERGDSAVYLCASSSGVGANVLTFGAGSRLTVL.

J is TRBJ1-1 and V is TRBV18; 9 bases match TRBD1. Trimming removed 4 bases from V and 3 bases from J; junction bases left unmatched: 6. The CDR3 runs 15 residues. Germline CDR1 and CDR2: KGHSH and LQKENI. The CDR3 nucleotides are TGTGCCAGCTCACGCGTGGGACAGGGAGACACTGAAGCTTTCTTT. The encoded protein is CASSRVGQGDTEAFF.

The chain joins TRBV5-1 to TRBJ1-1; D ambiguous. This CDR3 is 11 amino acids long. Germline lookup yields CDR1 SGHRS and CDR2 YFSETQ. The V end was cut by 3 bases, the J end by 2 bases, with 2 bases between. The CDR3 nucleotides read TGCGCCAGCAGCTCAAACACTGAAGCTTTCTTT. It encodes CASSSNTEAFF.

Only a few counts were recorded for this clone. The chain employs TRBV5-1 and TRBJ2-7; D remains unclear. Germline lookup yields CDR1 SGHRS and CDR2 YFSETQ. Trimming took 1 base from V and 0 from J, leaving 5 bases between them. This CDR3 is 13 amino acids long. The CDR3 sequence is CASSLYSSYEQYF. The CDR3 DNA reads TGCGCCAGCAGCTTGTACAGCTCCTACGAGCAGTACTTC.

This chain joins TRBV6-5 and TRBJ2-1; TRBD1 matches 7 bases. The V gene end was trimmed by 5 bases and the J gene end by 10 bases; junction bases not matched to a gene: 8. The germline V gene has CDR1 MNHEY and CDR2 SVGAGI. CDR3 length: 13 residues. The CDR3 nucleotides read TGTGCCAGCAGTCGACAGGGCCTGGGGGAGCAGTTCTTC. Its translation: CASSRQGLGEQFF.

The gene calls are TRBV30 and TRBJ1-1, with D maybe TRBD1 (6 bases). CDR1 GTSNPN and CDR2 SVGIG come from the germline V gene (reference sequence). The CDR3 covers 13 residues. Trimming removed 0 bases from V and 5 bases from J, with 10 bases in between. CDR3: CAWSVSRGTEAFF. The CDR3 DNA sequence: TGTGCCTGGAGTGTAAGCAGGGGTACTGAAGCTTTCTTT. Full variable domain (outside the CDR3, taken from reference TRBV30 and TRBJ1-1): SQTIHQWPATLVQPVGSPLSLECTVEGTSNPNLYWYRQAAGRGLQLLFYSVGIGQISSEVPQNLSASRPQDRQFILSSKKLLLSDSGFYLCAWSVSRGTEAFFGQGTRLTVV.